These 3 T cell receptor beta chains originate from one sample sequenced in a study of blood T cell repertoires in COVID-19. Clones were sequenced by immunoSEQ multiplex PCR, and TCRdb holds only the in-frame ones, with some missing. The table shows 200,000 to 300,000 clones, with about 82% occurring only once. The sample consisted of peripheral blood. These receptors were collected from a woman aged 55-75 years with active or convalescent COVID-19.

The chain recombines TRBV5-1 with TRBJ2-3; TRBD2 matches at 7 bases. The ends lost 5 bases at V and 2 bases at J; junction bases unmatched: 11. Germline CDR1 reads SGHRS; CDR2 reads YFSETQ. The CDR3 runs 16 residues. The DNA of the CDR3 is TGCGCCAGCAGTGGGGAGGGAAGCTGGAACACAGATACGCAGTATTTT. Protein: CASSGEGSWNTDTQYF.

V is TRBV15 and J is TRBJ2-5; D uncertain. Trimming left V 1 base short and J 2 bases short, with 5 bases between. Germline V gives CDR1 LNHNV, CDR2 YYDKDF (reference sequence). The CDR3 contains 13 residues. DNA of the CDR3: TGTGCCACCAGCAGAGCGCTACAAGAGACCCAGTACTTC. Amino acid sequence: CATSRALQETQYF.

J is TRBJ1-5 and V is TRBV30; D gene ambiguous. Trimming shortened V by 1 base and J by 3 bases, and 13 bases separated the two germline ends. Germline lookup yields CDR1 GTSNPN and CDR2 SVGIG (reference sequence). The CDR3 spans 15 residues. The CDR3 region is CAWSGRRAVNQPQHF. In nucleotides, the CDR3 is TGTGCCTGGAGTGGGCGCAGAGCGGTCAATCAGCCCCAGCATTTT.